The clone carrying this TCR beta chain was seen more than once but under ten times. The antigen is undetermined. The sample is drawn from a study of blood T cells in healthy people across ages. Regarding the study as a whole: Strong correlation existed between TCR beta diversity and naive T cell percentage.

Combining a sample-barcoded 5' primer with a J-beta primer mix, a second PCR ran for about 7 to 12 cycles. Via MiXCR, TCRdb re-called the 5' RACE reads, giving one row per CDR3 protein. The table records over a million distinct CDR3 sequences, more than 40% of them present only once. The specimen was blood. This clonotype was sampled from a woman aged 60-75 years in good health.

The CDR3 sequence is CASSYTHLQGRVSYEQYF. The CDR3, as DNA: TGTGCCAGCAGTTACACCCACCTTCAGGGGCGGGTCTCCTACGAGCAGTACTTC. The chain links TRBV6-2 or TRBV6-3 to TRBJ2-7, with D tentatively TRBD1 (6 bases). CDR3 length equals 18 residues. Looked up from germline, CDR1 is MNHEY and CDR2 is SVGEGT. Between the trimmed V and J ends, which lost 2 bases and 0 bases, there was a span of 20 bases.